This T cell receptor beta chain was observed in a study of T-cell reconstitution after alpha-beta-depleted transplantation in children. Library preparation (for TCRbeta) was performed with unique molecular identifiers. From the PCR reads, TCRdb called clonotypes with MiXCR, one entry per CDR3 protein. The sample holds about a million distinct CDR3 sequences, about 29% seen once. Trimming left V 6 bases short and J 9 bases short, with 11 bases between. Germline values: CDR1 KGHDR, CDR2 SFDVKD. CDR3 length equals 12 residues. This clonotype has a single count. Its antigen is unknown. Study-level findings and limits: Surviving recipient cells, namely T cells and thymic progenitors, were the source of high day-60 TCRbeta diversity in some patients. By one year post-transplant, T-cell counts and diversity largely arose from T cells that were newly produced.

The sequencing used PBMCs, mostly from graft donor cells, collected 360 days after TCRalphabeta/CD19-depleted stem cell transplant. The source of this sequence is a boy younger than two who had a stem cell transplant for SCID, so the T cells may come from the graft donor. The chain links TRBV24-1 to TRBJ1-5; D gene uncertain. The CDR3 sequence: CATSPEYGPQHF. The CDR3 nucleotides are TGTGCCACCAGTCCGGAGTATGGGCCCCAGCATTTT.